This T cell receptor beta chain appears in the sequencing data of a study of blood T cells in healthy people across ages. In this sample, this clonotype turned up many times. Its target is unknown. Broader study findings: Expanded clonotype changes were possibly confounded by unknown donor CMV status. Bulk PBMC profiling left naive and antigen-experienced comparisons inconclusive.

The germline V and J ends were trimmed by 7 bases and 1 base, with 10 bases remaining between them. The CDR3 runs to 13 residues. Primers used in a second PCR of about 7 to 12 cycles were a sample-barcoded 5' primer and a J-beta primer mix. Each CDR3 protein gets one entry after TCRdb re-called the 5' RACE reads with MiXCR. The sample contains some 1.5 million distinct CDR3 sequences, approximately 28% of which appear only once. This chain connects TRBV12-3 or TRBV12-4 to TRBJ1-2, with D possibly matching TRBD1 (5 bases). This TCR was sampled from a woman aged 25 to 39 in good health. The specimen sequenced was blood. DNA for the CDR3: TGTGCCAGCAACATAGGGGTTAACTATGGCTACACCTTC. Protein product: CASNIGVNYGYTF.